This T cell receptor beta chain was documented in a study of blood T cell repertoires in COVID-19 (dated by TCRdb to 2018 to 2020). Some background on the complete study: Collaborator samples came from the United States, Italy and Spain and covered acute and convalescent phases of COVID-19. A de-identified subject ID, COVID-19 status, age in years and sex were almost always included in the sample metadata. The samples were drawn from two sources: the first 160 participants of the ongoing ImmuneRACE study, and 1,254 subjects contributed by 6 global collaborators. The dataset comprised deeply sampled blood TCRbeta repertoires from subjects exposed to, actively infected with, or recovered from COVID-19. The repertoires were released in a freely available public database intended as a resource for research on the immune response to SARS-CoV-2. The prospective study material was composed of cDNA or gDNA derived from T cells, B-cell-depleted T cells, or PBMCs. Where available, HLA class I and class II types were taken from metadata supplied by the sample provider and were not determined by assay-based typing. Study-wide conclusions, independent of this receptor: The quantity of clinical and demographic metadata differed by source and by participant and was supplied without curation.

V is clipped by 5 bases and J by 2 bases, and the sequence between their germline boundaries is 10 bases long. In the germline V gene, CDR1 corresponds to MDHEN and CDR2 to SYDVKM. The CDR3 spans 14 residues, from the cysteine through the phenylalanine. Just the 42-base CDR3 DNA is kept, in frame starting at base 1. TCRbeta CDR3 regions were amplified from genomic DNA by means of the immunoSEQ Assay, a bias-controlled multiplex PCR. The original methods were these. The number of nucleated cells in each sample was estimated from the amplification of reference gene primers within the assay. Sequence reads were collapsed and filtered to measure the absolute abundance of every unique TCRbeta CDR3 rearrangement. Productive Simpson clonality was computed per sample as the square root of Simpson's diversity index over productive rearrangements. TCRdb limited this immuneACCESS table to in-frame rearrangements with V and J called. A share of clones is missing; checked studies link under half to unresolved V genes, and the rest is unexplained. V and J calls and clone size are as listed in that table; D and trimming were resolved from the DNA. This sample gives 250,000 to 300,000 clones in total; over 70% of them show up just once. The ten largest make up approximately 5.9% of the sample.

To note about this clone: Its cognate antigen has yet to be identified. Base qualities were left out, and no much larger clone turns up one base away.

Each collaborating institution followed its own protocols to collect whole blood in K2EDTA tubes. Collaborator samples were shipped for TCRbeta analysis as frozen whole blood, isolated PBMCs, or DNA extracted from either sample type. Rearrangement joined TRBV28 to TRBJ1-5, and perhaps TRBD1 as D gene, on 5 matching bases. The clonotype was recovered from a man older than 75 with acute or convalescent COVID-19. Sequenced input: peripheral blood. The CDR3 is CASSRGGGNQPQHF. The sequenced DNA: TGTGCCAGCAGTCGGGGAGGGGGCAATCAGCCCCAGCATTTT.